The 25 T cell receptor beta chains below all came from one sample that was sequenced in a study of shared clonotypes between healthy human individuals. Only in-frame clones appear in the TCRdb table, and some are missing; sequencing was by immunoSEQ multiplex PCR. This sample has around 2.5 million clones, with roughly 93% found just once. The material sequenced was naive CD4+ T cells from PBMCs. Sample subset: CD45RA+ positively selected. The receptors were sampled from a young man in good health. Some clones in this sample may be carry-over from other donors' samples.

The chain recombines TRBV7-2 with TRBJ2-1; D is ambiguous. Trimming took off 5 bases at V and 7 bases at J, with 15 bases between the two ends. The CDR3 sequence is 14 residues long. Looked up from germline, CDR1 is SGHTA and CDR2 is FQGNSA. CDR3 protein: CASSLRALGNEQFF. The CDR3 nucleotides are TGTGCCAGCAGCCTCCGGGCCCTGGGGAATGAGCAGTTCTTC.

The chain links TRBV30 to TRBJ1-4; a weak D match, TRBD1 (5 bases). V gave up 7 bases and J gave up 8 bases, with 11 bases separating them. Germline assignment: CDR1 GTSNPN and CDR2 SVGIG (reference sequence). CDR3 length equals 11 residues. The CDR3 nucleotides read TGTGCCTTCAGGGAGGAGGAAAAACTGTTTTTT. Protein: CAFREEEKLFF.

CDR3 sequence (DNA): TGTGCCAGCAGTTACGGCACAGGGGGCAGGGATGGCTACACCTTC. Its translation: CASSYGTGGRDGYTF. The chain uses TRBV27 and TRBJ1-2; 9 bases match TRBD1. With V trimmed by 4 bases and J by 6 bases, 9 bases remained unmatched. This CDR3 has 15 amino acids. The germline gives CDR1 MNHEY, CDR2 SMNVEV (reference sequence).

This sequence joins TRBV10-3 and TRBJ2-3, with TRBD2 matching 16 bases. The CDR3 is 16 residues long. Germline loops: CDR1 ENHRY, CDR2 SYGVKD. CDR3 nucleotides: TGTGCAAGCGCCCCGGGACTAGCGGGAGGGCCGGATACGCAGTATTTT. Its protein is CASAPGLAGGPDTQYF.

Points on this clone: The sample has other DNA sequences that encode this CDR3 too. The CDR3 sequence: CASSEADTDTQYF. The CDR3 coding sequence is TGTGCCAGCAGTGAGGCTGACACAGATACGCAGTATTTT. The chain is built from TRBV6-1 and TRBJ2-3, with D unresolved. Trimming removed 3 bases from V and 2 bases from J, with 6 bases in between. Germline CDR1 reads MNHNS; CDR2 reads SASEGT. CDR3 length: 13 residues.

The chain couples TRBV11-2 to TRBJ2-1, with D possibly TRBD1 on 5 matching bases. Between the trimmed V and J ends, which lost 5 bases and 10 bases, there was a span of 27 bases. Germline CDR1 SGHAT, CDR2 FQNNGV. CDR3 size: 17 residues. The CDR3 loop is CASSTEQVPIGNKEQFF. The CDR3 DNA reads as TGTGCCAGCAGCACGGAACAGGTTCCTATAGGGAATAAGGAGCAGTTCTTC.

CDR3 nucleotide sequence: TGCAGCGTTCTCACCGGGATTGGGGGCAATCAGCCCCAGCATTTT. Translating gives CSVLTGIGGNQPQHF. The chain uses TRBV29-1 and TRBJ1-5; unclear D gene. The CDR3 runs to 15 residues. The V gene's germline CDR1 is SQVTM and CDR2 ANQGSEA. V lost 5 bases and J lost 2, with 16 bases in between. Together with reference TRBV29-1 and TRBJ1-5, the CDR3 gives the full variable domain: SAVISQKPSRDICQRGTSLTIQCQVDSQVTMMFWYRQQPGQSLTLIATANQGSEATYESGFVIDKFPISRPNLTFSTLTVSNMSPEDSSIYLCSVLTGIGGNQPQHFGDGTRLSIL.

This chain links TRBV19 with TRBJ1-2, with D perhaps matching TRBD1 (5 bases). Looked up from germline, CDR1 is LNHDA and CDR2 is SQIVND (reference sequence). V shed 7 bases and J shed 9 bases, with 9 bases lying between them. The CDR3 has 10 residues. DNA for the CDR3: TGTGCCAGTATCAGACAGAGCTACACCTTC. This gives the protein CASIRQSYTF.

The V gene is TRBV11-2, the J gene TRBJ2-1; 7 nucleotides match TRBD2. CDR1 is SGHAT, CDR2 FQNNGV, per germline. This CDR3 is 16 amino acids long. The ends lost 1 base at V and 3 bases at J; junction bases unmatched: 6. CDR3 residues: CASSLAAGAIYNEQFF. CDR3 nucleotides: TGTGCCAGCAGCTTAGCGGCGGGAGCTATCTACAATGAGCAGTTCTTC.

V and J are TRBV28 and TRBJ1-2; tentatively, D is TRBD1 (6 bases). The V gene lost 6 bases and the J gene lost 4 bases, with 12 bases spanning the gap. The V gene's germline CDR1 is MDHEN and CDR2 SYDVKM. The CDR3 sequence is 13 residues long. CDR3 amino acids: CASRHTTGYGYTF. CDR3 DNA sequence: TGTGCCAGCAGACACACGACAGGCTATGGCTACACCTTC.

The chain links TRBV29-1 to TRBJ1-1, with a tentative D call TRBD1 (6 bases). V shed 4 bases and J shed 6 bases, with 15 bases lying between them. Germline V gene data show CDR1 as SQVTM and CDR2 as ANQGSEA. This CDR3 region has 13 residues. Here the CDR3 reads CSVGALGGAEAFF. CDR3 nucleotides: TGCAGCGTTGGGGCTTTAGGGGGGGCTGAAGCTTTCTTT.

V gene TRBV14 combines with J gene TRBJ2-7; D is unresolved. The V gene lost 3 bases and the J gene lost 4 bases, with 10 bases spanning the gap. Germline loops: CDR1 SGHDN, CDR2 FVKESK. The CDR3 covers 13 residues. The CDR3 nucleotides are TGTGCCAGCAGCCACTTGTACCGGTACGAGCAGTACTTC. This codes for CASSHLYRYEQYF.

The gene calls are TRBV5-1 and TRBJ2-5; 15 bases match TRBD2. The CDR3 extends over 15 amino acids. The trim removed 6 bases at V and 3 bases at J, leaving 3 bases unmatched. Germline V CDR1 and CDR2: SGHRS, YFSETQ. The CDR3 DNA reads TGCGCCAGCACCCGGACTAGCGGGAGGGAAGAGACCCAGTACTTC. Its translation is CASTRTSGREETQYF.

The chain combines TRBV14 with TRBJ2-2, with D possibly called TRBD1 or TRBD2 (5 bases each). The ends were cut back, 2 bases at V and 6 bases at J, with 19 bases in the middle. This CDR3 spans 17 amino acids. Germline V CDR1 and CDR2: SGHDN, FVKESK. The CDR3, as DNA: TGTGCCAGCAGCCAACGGCGAGAGGGGCTGGAGGCCGGGGAGCTGTTTTTT. Its protein product is CASSQRREGLEAGELFF.

The chain links TRBV6-6 to TRBJ1-1; the match to TRBD1 covers 10 bases. Per germline, CDR1 MNHNY and CDR2 SVGAGI (reference sequence). The CDR3 loop spans 16 amino acids. V shed 0 bases and J 4 bases; nucleotides not matched to a gene: 5. CDR3: CASSYSTGGAGTEAFF. DNA of the CDR3: TGTGCCAGCAGTTACTCGACAGGGGGCGCGGGCACTGAAGCTTTCTTT.

This clone was seen more than once but under ten times. V and J are TRBV7-2 and TRBJ2-4; D may be TRBD2 (5 bases). Germline loops: CDR1 SGHTA, CDR2 FQGNSA. V lost 3 bases and J lost 9, with 12 bases in between. The CDR3 length is 13 residues. CDR3 in DNA: TGTGCCAGCAGCTTTGTGGGAGTCGGCATTCAGTACTTC. Encoded protein: CASSFVGVGIQYF. The entire variable domain, with the rest obtained from reference TRBV7-2 and TRBJ2-4, is as follows: GAGVSQSPSNKVTEKGKDVELRCDPISGHTALYWYRQSLGQGLEFLIYFQGNSAPDKSGLPSDRFSAERTGGSVSTLTIQRTQQEDSAVYLCASSFVGVGIQYFGAGTRLSVL.

The genes are TRBV19 and TRBJ2-6, with D unresolved. The V and J ends lost 10 bases and 0 bases respectively, with 22 bases between them. From germline, CDR1 is LNHDA and CDR2 SQIVND (reference sequence). CDR3 size: 18 residues. The CDR3 DNA follows: TGTGCCACCCGTGATTTCGCACAGTTGGCCTCTGGGGCCAACGTCCTGACTTTC. Its protein product is CATRDFAQLASGANVLTF.

The gene calls are TRBV10-3 and TRBJ2-7; 8 nucleotides agree with TRBD1. Germline V lookup: CDR1 ENHRY, CDR2 SYGVKD. The CDR3 covers 13 residues. Trimming cost V 3 bases and J 6 bases; bases outside gene matches: 4. The CDR3 protein is CAISDQGAGEQYF. Here the CDR3 DNA reads TGTGCCATCAGTGACCAGGGGGCTGGCGAGCAGTACTTC.

This clone was seen only a few times. This chain connects TRBV18 to TRBJ2-7, with D possibly matching TRBD2 (5 bases). This CDR3 spans 13 amino acids. The germline V gene has CDR1 KGHSH and CDR2 LQKENI. V shed 2 bases and J shed 7 bases, with 12 bases lying between them. In DNA, the CDR3 is TGTGCCAGCTCACCAAACGGGGTTGTGGAGCAGTACTTC. This sequence encodes CASSPNGVVEQYF. The entire variable domain, with the rest obtained from reference TRBV18 and TRBJ2-7, is as follows: NAGVMQNPRHLVRRRGQEARLRCSPMKGHSHVYWYRQLPEEGLKFMVYLQKENIIDESGMPKERFSAEFPKEGPSILRIQQVVRGDSAAYFCASSPNGVVEQYFGPGTRLTVT.

The chain has TRBV18 and TRBJ2-2; D possibly corresponds to TRBD1 (5 bases). The CDR3 runs to 14 residues. V was trimmed by 1 base and J by 7 bases, leaving 10 bases between them. CDR1 and CDR2 (germline): KGHSH, LQKENI. The CDR3, as DNA: TGTGCCAGCTCACCACTATGGCAGGGCGGGGAGCTGTTTTTT. Its protein is CASSPLWQGGELFF.

The chain employs TRBV28 and TRBJ2-7, with 11 bases identical to TRBD2. Trimming removed 2 bases from V and 0 bases from J; junction bases left unmatched: 15. CDR1 is MDHEN, CDR2 SYDVKM, per germline. This CDR3 is built from 20 residues. The CDR3 reads CASSLVLGLAGGMSSYEQYF. The CDR3 DNA is TGTGCCAGCAGTTTAGTCCTTGGGCTAGCGGGAGGCATGAGCTCCTACGAGCAGTACTTC.

This clone was observed once. This sequence joins TRBV28 and TRBJ2-7; 9 nucleotides agree with TRBD1. CDR3 size: 17 residues. Germline V CDR1 and CDR2: MDHEN, SYDVKM. Unmatched junction bases numbered 12, after V lost 6 bases and J lost 0 bases. CDR3 residues: CASRGGQGLVSSYEQYF. The CDR3 DNA is TGTGCCAGCAGGGGTGGACAGGGGCTGGTATCCTCCTACGAGCAGTACTTC.

The chain employs TRBV5-4 and TRBJ1-1; 7 bases match TRBD1. Per the germline V gene, CDR1 is SGHNT and CDR2 is YYREEE (reference sequence). The CDR3 has 16 residues. J lost 5 bases, V lost 0 bases, and 10 bases had no gene match. The CDR3 coding sequence is TGTGCCAGCAGCTTGGGTGACACAGGGGTAAAAACTGAAGCTTTCTTT. This codes for CASSLGDTGVKTEAFF.

The CDR3 DNA is TGTGCCAGCAAATGGGACGGAGCCTACGAGCAGTACTTC. The encoded protein is CASKWDGAYEQYF. The rearrangement uses TRBV28 and TRBJ2-7; TRBD1 or TRBD2 may be the D gene (5 bases each). CDR1 and CDR2 from the germline V gene are MDHEN and SYDVKM. V dropped 7 bases and J dropped 2 bases, with 12 bases sitting between them. The CDR3 is 13 amino acids.

The table lists this clone with a count of one. CDR3 residues: CSVARRDRDTEAFF. The CDR3 DNA is TGCAGCGTGGCCCGCCGGGACAGGGATACTGAAGCTTTCTTT. This chain links TRBV29-1 with TRBJ1-1; 9 bases match TRBD1. The length of the CDR3 is 14 residues. The V and J ends lost 6 bases and 5 bases, in that order; junction bases with no gene match: 10. Germline assignment: CDR1 SQVTM and CDR2 ANQGSEA.